This TCR beta chain was recovered during a study of T cell repertoires in cytomegalovirus infection. Study information: Well-studied HLA-B-restricted CMV epitopes were used in the study alongside recently identified HLA-C-restricted ones. Evidence of both CMV infection and a matching HLA type came from public TCR beta signatures.

Of note for this clonotype: Its antigen is as yet unknown.

The CDR3 contains 16 residues. The V gene end was trimmed by 2 bases and the J gene end by 5 bases; junction bases not matched to a gene: 11. Per the germline V gene, CDR1 is MGHRA and CDR2 is YSYEKL. TCRdb re-analysed the reads in MiXCR, keeping a single row per CDR3 protein. Of some 310,000 distinct CDR3 sequences in the sample, 20% to 25% are singletons; the top ten hold about an eighth. The material sequenced was cultured PBMCs, taken from culture after CMV antigen stimulation. This TCR was recovered from a human donor in good health (CMV status not recorded). Some clones in this sample may be carry-over from other donors' samples. The chain has TRBV4-1 and TRBJ2-7; TRBD2 agrees at 8 bases. The CDR3 spells CASSQRLAREAHEQYF. In DNA, the CDR3 is TGCGCCAGCAGCCAAAGACTAGCGCGGGAGGCCCACGAGCAGTACTTC.